This T cell receptor beta chain comes out of a study of blood T cell repertoires in COVID-19. For the study at large: Italy, Spain and the United States were the sources of the convalescent and acute COVID-19 samples.

CDR1 is SGHRS, CDR2 YFSETQ, per germline. With V trimmed by 9 bases and J by 5 bases, 13 bases remained unmatched. The CDR3 loop spans 16 amino acids. Sequencing was performed with immunoSEQ multiplex PCR; in TCRdb, only in-frame clones are kept and a portion is missing. The data show around 470,000 clones, nearly 90% seen once. The clonotype was recovered from a man aged 18 to 30 with COVID-19, enrolled during active disease. The sample taken for sequencing was peripheral blood. This chain connects TRBV5-1 to TRBJ2-2; 10 bases map to TRBD1. As DNA, the CDR3 is TGCGCCACCCAGAAAGGCGGGACAGGGGTTACCGGGGAGCTGTTTTTT. Residues: CATQKGGTGVTGELFF.